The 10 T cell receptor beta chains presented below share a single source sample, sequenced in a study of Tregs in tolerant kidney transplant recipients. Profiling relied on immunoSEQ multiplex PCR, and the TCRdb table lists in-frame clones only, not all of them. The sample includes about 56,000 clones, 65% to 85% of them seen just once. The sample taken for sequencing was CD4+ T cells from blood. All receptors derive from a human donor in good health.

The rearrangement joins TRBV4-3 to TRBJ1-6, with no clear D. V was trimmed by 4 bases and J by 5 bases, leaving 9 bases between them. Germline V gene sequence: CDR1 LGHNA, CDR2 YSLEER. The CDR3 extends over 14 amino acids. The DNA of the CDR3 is TGCGCCAGCAGCCCAGCTATGGATAATTCACCCCTCCACTTT. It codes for CASSPAMDNSPLHF.

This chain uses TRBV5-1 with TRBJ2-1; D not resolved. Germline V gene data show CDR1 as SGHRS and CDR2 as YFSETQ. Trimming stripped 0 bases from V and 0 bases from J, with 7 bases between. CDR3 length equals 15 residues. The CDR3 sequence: CASSLDELSYNEQFF. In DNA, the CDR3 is TGCGCCAGCAGCTTGGACGAACTCTCCTACAATGAGCAGTTCTTC.

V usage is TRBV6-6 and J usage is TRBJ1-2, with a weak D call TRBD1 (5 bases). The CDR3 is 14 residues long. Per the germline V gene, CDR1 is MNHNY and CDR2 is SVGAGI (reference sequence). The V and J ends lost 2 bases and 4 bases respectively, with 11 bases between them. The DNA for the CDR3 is TGTGCCAGCAGTTACAATCACAGGTCCTATGGCTACACCTTC. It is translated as CASSYNHRSYGYTF.

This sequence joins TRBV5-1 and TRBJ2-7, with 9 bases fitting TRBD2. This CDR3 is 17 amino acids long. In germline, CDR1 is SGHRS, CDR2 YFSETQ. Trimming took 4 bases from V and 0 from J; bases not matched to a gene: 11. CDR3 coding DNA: TGCGCCAGCAGCCCGGGGGTTAGCGGGAGACGCTCCTACGAGCAGTACTTC. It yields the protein CASSPGVSGRRSYEQYF.

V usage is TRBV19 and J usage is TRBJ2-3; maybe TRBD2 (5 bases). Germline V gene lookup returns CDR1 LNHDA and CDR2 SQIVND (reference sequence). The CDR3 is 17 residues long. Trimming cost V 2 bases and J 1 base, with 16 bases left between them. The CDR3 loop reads CASSIWLASRRTDTQYF. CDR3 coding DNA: TGTGCCAGTAGTATATGGCTCGCTAGCCGCCGCACAGATACGCAGTATTTT.

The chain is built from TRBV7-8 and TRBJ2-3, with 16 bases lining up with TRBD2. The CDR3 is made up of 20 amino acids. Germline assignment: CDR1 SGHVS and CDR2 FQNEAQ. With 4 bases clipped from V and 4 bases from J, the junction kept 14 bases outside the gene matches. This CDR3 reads CASSSSEAGLAGGPADTQYF. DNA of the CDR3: TGTGCCAGCAGCTCCTCCGAAGCGGGACTAGCGGGGGGGCCAGCAGATACGCAGTATTTT.

CDR3 loop: CASSTKGRGNYGYTF. CDR3 sequence (DNA): TGTGCCAGCAGCACCAAGGGCAGGGGTAACTATGGCTACACCTTC. The chain recombines TRBV6-5 with TRBJ1-2, with D perhaps matching TRBD1 (6 bases). Looked up from germline, CDR1 is MNHEY and CDR2 is SVGAGI. The ends were cut back, 6 bases at V and 1 base at J, with 15 bases in the middle. CDR3 length equals 15 residues.

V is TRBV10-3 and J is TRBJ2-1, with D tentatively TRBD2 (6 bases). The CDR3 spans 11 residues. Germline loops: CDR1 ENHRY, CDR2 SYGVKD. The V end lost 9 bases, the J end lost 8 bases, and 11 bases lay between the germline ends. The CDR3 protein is CAILWGDEQFF. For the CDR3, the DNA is TGTGCCATTCTGTGGGGGGATGAGCAGTTCTTC.

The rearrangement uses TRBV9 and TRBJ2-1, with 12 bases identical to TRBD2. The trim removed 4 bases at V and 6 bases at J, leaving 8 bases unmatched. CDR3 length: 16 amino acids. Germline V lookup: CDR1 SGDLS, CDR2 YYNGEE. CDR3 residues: CASSSRLAGVSNEQFF. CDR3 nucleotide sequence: TGTGCCAGCAGCTCCCGACTAGCGGGAGTCAGCAATGAGCAGTTCTTC.

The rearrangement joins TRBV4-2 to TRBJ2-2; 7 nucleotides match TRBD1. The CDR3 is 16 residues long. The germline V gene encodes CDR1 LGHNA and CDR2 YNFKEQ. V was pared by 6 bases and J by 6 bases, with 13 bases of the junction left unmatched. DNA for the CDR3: TGTGCCAGCAGTAGAGCCGACAGGGAACGGGCCGGGGAGCTGTTTTTT. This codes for CASSRADRERAGELFF.